These 4 T cell receptor beta chains were sequenced from one sample in a study of T-cell reconstitution after alpha-beta-depleted transplantation in children. Study-level findings and limits: By one year post-transplant, T-cell counts and diversity largely arose from T cells that were newly produced.

No antigen has been identified for these receptors. As it was prepared, the TCRbeta library received unique molecular identifiers. TCRdb fed the PCR reads into MiXCR, producing one record per CDR3 protein. The table includes fewer than 350,000 distinct CDR3 sequences, roughly 7.8% detected once. The sample here was peripheral blood, taken 360 days after TCRalphabeta/CD19-depleted stem cell transplant. The receptors were gathered from a female patient aged 2 to 10 who had a stem cell transplant for Fanconi anemia, so the T cells may come from the graft donor.

This clonotype has a handful of counts. The chain joins TRBV11-2 to TRBJ1-2; D is undetermined. Germline V gene data show CDR1 as SGHAT and CDR2 as FQNNGV. Trimming took 0 bases from V and 8 from J, leaving 10 bases between them. The CDR3 spans 13 residues. The CDR3, as DNA: TGTGCCAGCAGCTTAGATAGACCGTGGGGCTACACCTTC. As protein: CASSLDRPWGYTF. Using reference TRBV11-2 and TRBJ1-2 for the parts outside the CDR3, the full variable domain is EAGVAQSPRYKIIEKRQSVAFWCNPISGHATLYWYQQILGQGPKLLIQFQNNGVVDDSQLPKDRFSAERLKGVDSTLKIQPAKLEDSAVYLCASSLDRPWGYTFGSGTRLTVV.

The chain couples TRBV9 to TRBJ1-2, with no clear D. The germline V and J ends were trimmed by 7 bases and 2 bases, with 12 bases remaining between them. The CDR3 covers 13 residues. The germline V gene encodes CDR1 SGDLS and CDR2 YYNGEE. The CDR3 DNA sequence: TGTGCCAGCGCGAGCGGGGAAAACTATGGCTACACCTTC. The encoded protein is CASASGENYGYTF.

This clonotype was counted at least ten times. The chain carries TRBV2 and TRBJ2-1; tentative D call: TRBD1 (6 bases). V lost 2 bases and J 4 bases, leaving 15 bases between the germline ends. Germline CDR1 and CDR2: SNHLY and FYNNEI. The CDR3 is 16 amino acids. The CDR3 loop is CASSERPFDRYNEQFF. Written as DNA, the CDR3 is TGTGCCAGCAGTGAAAGACCCTTCGACAGGTACAATGAGCAGTTCTTC.

This clonotype was detected many times. The V call is TRBV6-5, the J call TRBJ2-2; 11 bases match TRBD2. V dropped 4 bases and J dropped 5; count of bases not matched to a gene: 6. The length of the CDR3 is 16 residues. Per germline, CDR1 MNHEY and CDR2 SVGAGI. CDR3 sequence: CASSLPRLAGTGELFF. Written as DNA, the CDR3 is TGTGCCAGCAGTTTGCCCAGACTAGCGGGAACCGGGGAGCTGTTTTTT.